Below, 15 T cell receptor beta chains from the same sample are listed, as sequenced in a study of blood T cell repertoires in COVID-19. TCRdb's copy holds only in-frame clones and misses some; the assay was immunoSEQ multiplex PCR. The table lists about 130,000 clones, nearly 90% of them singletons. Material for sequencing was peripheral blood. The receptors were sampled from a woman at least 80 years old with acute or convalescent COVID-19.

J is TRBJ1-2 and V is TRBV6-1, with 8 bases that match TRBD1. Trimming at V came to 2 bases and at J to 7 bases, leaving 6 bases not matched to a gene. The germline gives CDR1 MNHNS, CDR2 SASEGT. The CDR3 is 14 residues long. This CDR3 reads CASSETGQAGGYTF. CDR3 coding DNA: TGTGCCAGCAGTGAAACGGGACAGGCTGGTGGCTACACCTTC.

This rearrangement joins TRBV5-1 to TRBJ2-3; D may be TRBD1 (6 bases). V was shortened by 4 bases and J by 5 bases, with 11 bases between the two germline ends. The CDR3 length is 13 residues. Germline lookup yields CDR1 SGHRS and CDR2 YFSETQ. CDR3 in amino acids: CASSTQGIDTQYF. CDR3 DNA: TGCGCCAGCAGCACACAGGGTATAGATACGCAGTATTTT.

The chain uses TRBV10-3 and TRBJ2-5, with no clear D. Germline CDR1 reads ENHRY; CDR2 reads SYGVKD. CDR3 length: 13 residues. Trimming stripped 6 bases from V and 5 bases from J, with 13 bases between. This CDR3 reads CAIRKDSGETQYF. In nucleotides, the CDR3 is TGTGCCATCAGGAAAGACTCTGGGGAGACCCAGTACTTC.

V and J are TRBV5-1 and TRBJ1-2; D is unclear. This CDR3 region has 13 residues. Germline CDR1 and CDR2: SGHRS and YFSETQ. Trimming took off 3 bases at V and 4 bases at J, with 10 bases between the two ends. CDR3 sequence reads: CASSSAETYGYTF. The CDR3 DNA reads TGCGCCAGCAGCTCCGCGGAGACCTATGGCTACACCTTC.

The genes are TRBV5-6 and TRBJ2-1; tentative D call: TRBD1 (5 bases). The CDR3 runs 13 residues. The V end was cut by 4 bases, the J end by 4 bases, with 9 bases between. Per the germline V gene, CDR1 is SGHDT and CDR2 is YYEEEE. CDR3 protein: CASSPRDYNEQFF. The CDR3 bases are TGTGCCAGCAGCCCCAGGGATTACAATGAGCAGTTCTTC.

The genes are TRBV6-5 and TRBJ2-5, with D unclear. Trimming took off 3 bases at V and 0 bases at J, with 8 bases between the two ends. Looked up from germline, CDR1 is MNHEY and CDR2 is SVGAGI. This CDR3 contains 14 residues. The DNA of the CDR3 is TGTGCCAGCAGTTATAACTGGTACCAAGAGACCCAGTACTTC. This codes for CASSYNWYQETQYF.

This CDR3 is CAVGLAGAETQYF. The CDR3 DNA is TGTGCCGTGGGACTAGCGGGAGCGGAGACCCAGTACTTC. V gene TRBV10-3 combines with J gene TRBJ2-5, with 14 bases fitting TRBD2. J gave up 5 bases and V 11 bases, and 4 bases lay outside the gene matches. Germline CDR1 reads ENHRY; CDR2 reads SYGVKD. The CDR3 is made up of 13 amino acids.

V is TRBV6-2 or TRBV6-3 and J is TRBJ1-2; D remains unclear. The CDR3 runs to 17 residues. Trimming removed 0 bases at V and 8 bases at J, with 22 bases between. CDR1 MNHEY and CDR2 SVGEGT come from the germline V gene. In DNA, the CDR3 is TGTGCCAGCAGTTACTCGGGTTTCGCACTAGGGAAGAGGGGCTACACCTTC. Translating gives CASSYSGFALGKRGYTF.

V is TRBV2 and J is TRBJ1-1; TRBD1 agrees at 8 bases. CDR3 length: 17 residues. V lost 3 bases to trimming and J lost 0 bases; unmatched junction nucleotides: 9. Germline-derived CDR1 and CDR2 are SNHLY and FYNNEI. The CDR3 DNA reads TGTGCCAGCAGTGAGAACGGACAGGGCTTTCTGAACACTGAAGCTTTCTTT. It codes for CASSENGQGFLNTEAFF.

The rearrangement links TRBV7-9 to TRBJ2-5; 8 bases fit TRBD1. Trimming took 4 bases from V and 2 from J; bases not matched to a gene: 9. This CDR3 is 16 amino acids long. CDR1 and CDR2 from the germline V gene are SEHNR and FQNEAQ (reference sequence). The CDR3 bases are TGTGCCAGCAGCTCCTTACAGGGGGGTCCACAAGAGACCCAGTACTTC. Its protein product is CASSSLQGGPQETQYF. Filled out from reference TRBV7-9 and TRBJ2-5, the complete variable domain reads DTGVSQNPRHKITKRGQNVTFRCDPISEHNRLYWYRQTLGQGPEFLTYFQNEAQLEKSRLLSDRFSAERPKGSFSTLEIQRTEQGDSAMYLCASSSLQGGPQETQYFGPGTRLLVL.

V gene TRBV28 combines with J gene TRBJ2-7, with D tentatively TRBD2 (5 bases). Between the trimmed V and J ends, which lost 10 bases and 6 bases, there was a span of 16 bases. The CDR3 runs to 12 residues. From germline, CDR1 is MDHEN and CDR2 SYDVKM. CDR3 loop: CATNTPGSEQYF. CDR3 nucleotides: TGTGCCACCAACACGCCGGGATCCGAGCAGTACTTC.

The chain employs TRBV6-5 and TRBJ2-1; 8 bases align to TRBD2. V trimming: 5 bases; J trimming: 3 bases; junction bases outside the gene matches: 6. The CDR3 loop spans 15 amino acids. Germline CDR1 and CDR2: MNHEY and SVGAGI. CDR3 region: CASSRAGVNYNEQFF. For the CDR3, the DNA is TGTGCCAGCAGTAGAGCGGGAGTAAACTACAATGAGCAGTTCTTC.

In nucleotides, the CDR3 is TGTGCCAGCAGCCAACCTCGGGGGGGCATATATTTT. It specifies CASSQPRGGIYF. V usage is TRBV3-1 (or the pseudogene TRBV3-2) and J usage is TRBJ1-3; possibly TRBD1 for D (5 bases). The CDR3 has 12 residues. Trimming shortened V by 2 bases and J by 12 bases, and 11 bases separated the two germline ends. Germline V gene data show CDR1 as LGHDT and CDR2 as YNNKEL (reference sequence).

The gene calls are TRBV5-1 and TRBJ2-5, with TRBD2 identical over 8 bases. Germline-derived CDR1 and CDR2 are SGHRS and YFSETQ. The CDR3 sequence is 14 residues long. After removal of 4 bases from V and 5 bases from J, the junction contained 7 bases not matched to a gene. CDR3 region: CASSPGTSGETQYF. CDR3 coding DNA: TGCGCCAGCAGCCCCGGGACTAGTGGGGAGACCCAGTACTTC.

The CDR3 DNA sequence: TGTGCCAGCAAGCGGGGGGCGGGCTCCTACGAGCAGTACTTC. This codes for CASKRGAGSYEQYF. The chain carries TRBV27 and TRBJ2-7; 9 nucleotides line up with TRBD2. CDR1 MNHEY and CDR2 SMNVEV come from the germline V gene (reference sequence). V was pared by 7 bases and J by 0 bases, with 4 bases of the junction left unmatched. The CDR3 has 14 residues.